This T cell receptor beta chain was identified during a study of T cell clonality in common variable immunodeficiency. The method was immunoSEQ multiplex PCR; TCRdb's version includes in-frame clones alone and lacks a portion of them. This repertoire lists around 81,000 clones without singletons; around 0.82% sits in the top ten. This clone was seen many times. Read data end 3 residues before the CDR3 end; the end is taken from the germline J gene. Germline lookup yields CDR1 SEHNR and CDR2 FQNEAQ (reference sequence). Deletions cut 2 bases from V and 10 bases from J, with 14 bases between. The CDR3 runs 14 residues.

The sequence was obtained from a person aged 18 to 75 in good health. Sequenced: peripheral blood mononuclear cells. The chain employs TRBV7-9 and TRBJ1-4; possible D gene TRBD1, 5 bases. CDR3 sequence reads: CASSLTTGAVKLFF. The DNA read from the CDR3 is TGTGCCAGCAGCTTAACCACTGGGGCTGTAAAA.